These 15 T cell receptor beta chains share one sample of origin, sequenced in a study of shared clonotypes between healthy human individuals. Assay used: immunoSEQ multiplex PCR; TCRdb lists only in-frame clones, some missing. The data contain more than 550,000 clones, over 60% of them singletons. The sample was memory CD4+ T cells sorted from blood. The subset is: CD45RA-negative fraction. These TCRs come from a young woman in good health.

V usage is TRBV6-8 and J usage is TRBJ2-1, with 10 positions matching TRBD2. Germline V gene data show CDR1 as MNHGY and CDR2 as SAAAGT. Unmatched junction bases numbered 22, after V lost 2 bases and J lost 3 bases. The CDR3 totals 22 residues. CDR3: CASSYPQARTSGEDSNYNEQFF. The DNA of the CDR3 is TGTGCCAGCAGTTACCCGCAGGCACGGACTAGCGGCGAGGACTCAAACTACAATGAGCAGTTCTTC.

This chain connects TRBV10-1 to TRBJ2-1; D not certain. Looked up from germline, CDR1 is WNHNN and CDR2 is SYGVQD (reference sequence). V lost 2 bases to trimming and J lost 0 bases, with 14 bases between them. CDR3 length equals 17 residues. The CDR3 loop reads CASSEGRLGSSYNEQFF. The CDR3 nucleotides are TGCGCCAGCAGTGAGGGTCGCCTAGGAAGCTCCTACAATGAGCAGTTCTTC.

The rearrangement uses TRBV28 and TRBJ1-6; a weak D match, TRBD1 (5 bases). The V end lost 5 bases, the J end lost 9 bases, and 17 bases lay between the germline ends. Germline V gene sequence: CDR1 MDHEN, CDR2 SYDVKM. The CDR3 is made up of 15 amino acids. The CDR3 DNA sequence: TGTGCCAGCAGTATTCTGGGGCAGCGGCTTTCACCCCTCCACTTT. Translation: CASSILGQRLSPLHF.

Only a few counts were recorded for this clone. The identical CDR3 is also encoded by other nucleotide sequences in the sample. J is TRBJ1-2 and V is TRBV28; D is unresolved. V was pared by 5 bases and J by 2 bases, with 6 bases between. This CDR3 region has 12 residues. The germline gives CDR1 MDHEN, CDR2 SYDVKM. The CDR3 protein is CASSPGNYGYTF. CDR3 in DNA: TGTGCCAGCAGTCCGGGGAACTATGGCTACACCTTC.

This clone was seen a few times. The chain recombines TRBV19 with TRBJ2-1, with 16 nucleotides matching TRBD2. CDR1 and CDR2 (germline): LNHDA, SQIVND (reference sequence). With V trimmed by 6 bases and J by 2 bases, 10 bases remained unmatched. CDR3 length: 19 residues. The CDR3 spells CASRLKGLAGGNAYNEQFF. The CDR3 DNA follows: TGTGCCAGTAGGCTGAAGGGACTAGCGGGAGGGAACGCCTACAATGAGCAGTTCTTC.

The gene calls are TRBV19 and TRBJ2-5; no firm D call. Germline assignment: CDR1 LNHDA and CDR2 SQIVND (reference sequence). CDR3 size: 12 residues. V lost 5 bases, J lost 5 bases, and 9 bases lay in between. CDR3 bases: TGTGCCAGTAGTCCGAAAGGGGAGACCCAGTACTTC. Translated, it gives CASSPKGETQYF.

The V and J genes are TRBV2 and TRBJ1-5; D may be TRBD1 (6 bases). The germline V gene has CDR1 SNHLY and CDR2 FYNNEI. The CDR3 sequence is 17 residues long. V lost 2 bases to trimming and J lost 1 base, with 15 bases between them. CDR3 region: CASSEPIQGSSNQPQHF. The CDR3 DNA is TGTGCCAGCAGTGAACCAATACAGGGTTCCAGCAATCAGCCCCAGCATTTT.

The chain uses TRBV5-4 and TRBJ2-2, with 11 bases aligning to TRBD1. With 3 bases clipped from V and 5 bases from J, the junction kept 6 bases outside the gene matches. Per germline, CDR1 SGHNT and CDR2 YYREEE (reference sequence). CDR3 length: 16 residues. CDR3 nucleotides: TGTGCCAGCAGCTCTCCGGGACAGGGGGTTACCGGGGAGCTGTTTTTT. Translation: CASSSPGQGVTGELFF.

V usage is TRBV27 and J usage is TRBJ1-1, with D perhaps matching TRBD1 (5 bases). Germline V gene data show CDR1 as MNHEY and CDR2 as SMNVEV (reference sequence). This CDR3 is built from 15 residues. V was pared by 5 bases and J by 0 bases, with 13 bases between. For the CDR3, the DNA is TGTGCCAGCAGTACGACCGGGGCGCTGAACACTGAAGCTTTCTTT. It codes for CASSTTGALNTEAFF.

This clone appeared a few times. This specimen includes other DNA sequences encoding the same CDR3. This chain joins TRBV28 and TRBJ1-2; D may be TRBD1 (6 bases). This CDR3 contains 15 residues. Germline loops: CDR1 MDHEN, CDR2 SYDVKM. V was trimmed by 3 bases and J by 0 bases, leaving 11 bases between them. This CDR3 is CASSLGGPSNYGYTF. The CDR3 DNA reads as TGTGCCAGCAGTTTGGGGGGGCCTTCTAACTATGGCTACACCTTC.

This rearrangement joins TRBV12-5 to TRBJ2-2; TRBD1 matches 9 bases. The CDR3 is 15 residues long. The ends lost 4 bases at V and 5 bases at J; junction bases unmatched: 5. Germline V CDR1 and CDR2: LGHNT, FRNRAP. The CDR3 region is CASGSGQGRTGELFF. In DNA form, the CDR3 reads TGTGCTAGTGGTTCAGGACAGGGGCGGACCGGGGAGCTGTTTTTT.

The rearrangement links TRBV19 to TRBJ1-4, with unresolved D. Germline loops: CDR1 LNHDA, CDR2 SQIVND (reference sequence). This CDR3 comprises 14 residues. Trimming stripped 4 bases from V and 10 bases from J, with 16 bases between. The CDR3 DNA follows: TGTGCCAGTAGTACCGACCCTCTGGTCGGAAAACTGTTTTTT. It codes for CASSTDPLVGKLFF.

The chain is built from TRBV5-1 and TRBJ2-3, with 12 bases that match TRBD2. Germline CDR1 SGHRS, CDR2 YFSETQ. V was pared by 4 bases and J by 0 bases, with 6 bases of the junction left unmatched. The CDR3 covers 17 residues. Here the CDR3 reads CASSDTLAGGSTDTQYF. The CDR3 DNA is TGCGCCAGCAGCGATACACTAGCGGGAGGAAGCACAGATACGCAGTATTTT. Full variable domain (remainder filled in from reference TRBV5-1 and TRBJ2-3): KAGVTQTPRYLIKTRGQQVTLSCSPISGHRSVSWYQQTPGQGLQFLFEYFSETQRNKGNFPGRFSGRQFSNSRSEMNVSTLELGDSALYLCASSDTLAGGSTDTQYFGPGTRLTVL.

This chain joins TRBV5-1 and TRBJ2-5; either TRBD1 or TRBD2 may fit D (7 bases each). This CDR3 has 15 amino acids. Germline assignment: CDR1 SGHRS and CDR2 YFSETQ. V was clipped by 4 bases and J by 1 base, with 14 bases between them. The CDR3 DNA sequence: TGCGCCAGCAGCCCGGGGGGACAGAGCCAAGAGACCCAGTACTTC. Translation gives CASSPGGQSQETQYF.

The V and J genes are TRBV18 and TRBJ2-7; 9 nucleotides agree with TRBD2. Germline CDR1 is KGHSH and CDR2 is LQKENI. V dropped 3 bases and J dropped 2; count of bases not matched to a gene: 8. There are 16 residues in the CDR3. The CDR3 bases are TGTGCCAGCTCACCGATGGCGGGAGGGAACGCCTACGAGCAGTACTTC. It codes for CASSPMAGGNAYEQYF.